Listed below are T cell receptor beta chains from one sample, sequenced in a study of blood T cell repertoires in COVID-19. Repertoires were generated with immunoSEQ multiplex PCR, while TCRdb's copy carries only in-frame clones and drops some. The sample has about 150,000 clones; more than 65% are singletons. The sequenced sample was peripheral blood. The receptors originated from a woman aged 45 to 65 with acute or convalescent COVID-19. Each CDR3 is given with its conserved first and last residue. D genes are given only for firm matches. Clone size is stated in some rows and not others, as once, few, many or a class when expanded.

CDR3 DNA,CDR3 protein,V gene,CDR3 length,clone size,J gene,D gene
TGCAGCGTTGCCAGGGGAGAAGGCGGGGAGCTGTTTTTT,CSVARGEGGELFF,TRBV29-1,13,.,TRBJ2-2,.
TGTGCCAGCACCATATCAGGCTCCTACGAGCAGTACTTC,CASTISGSYEQYF,TRBV7-9,13,.,TRBJ2-7,.
TGTGCTAGTGGTTTAGCGGGGATCAATGAGCAGTTCTTC,CASGLAGINEQFF,TRBV12-5,13,.,TRBJ2-1,TRBD2
TGTGCCAGCAGCCAAGATGGCCAGTCCGTTCTCCACTTT,CASSQDGQSVLHF,TRBV3-1/TRBV3-2,13,.,TRBJ1-6,.
TGTGCCAGTAGCCTGACAGGTCTCAGTCAGCCCCAGCATTTT,CASSLTGLSQPQHF,TRBV19,14,.,TRBJ1-5,.
TGTGCCAGCAGCCAAGGGGTAATAGCGGGAGCCCCGAGCTCCTACAATGAGCAGTTCTTC,CASSQGVIAGAPSSYNEQFF,TRBV4-2,20,.,TRBJ2-1,TRBD2
TGTGCCAGCAACCGGGACAGGGGGGCAACTAATGAAAAACTGTTTTTT,CASNRDRGATNEKLFF,TRBV28,16,.,TRBJ1-4,TRBD1
TGTGCCAGCAGTTTAAACCCCGGGACTAGCGGGAGAGAAGAGACCCAGTACTTC,CASSLNPGTSGREETQYF,TRBV28,18,.,TRBJ2-5,TRBD2
TGTGCCAGCTCACCCCAACAGACTAGCGTGTACGAGCAGTACTTC,CASSPQQTSVYEQYF,TRBV18,15,.,TRBJ2-7,TRBD2
TGTGCCAGCAGCCTGGGACAGGTGGATCAGCCCCAGCATTTT,CASSLGQVDQPQHF,TRBV5-5,14,.,TRBJ1-5,TRBD1
TGTGCCAGCAGCTTGGTTCTAGCGGGGGGTCCGCGGGAATGGACCCAGTACTTC,CASSLVLAGGPREWTQYF,TRBV5-6,18,.,TRBJ2-5,TRBD2
TGCGCCAGCAGCACCCGGGACATTCCCACCACCGGGGAGCTGTTTTTT,CASSTRDIPTTGELFF,TRBV4-3,16,.,TRBJ2-2,.
TGTGCCAGCAGCCCAAGGGGGCTGCGCTATGGCTACACCTTC,CASSPRGLRYGYTF,TRBV6-2/TRBV6-3,14,once,TRBJ1-2,TRBD1
TGTGCCAGCAGTCCACAGGAAGACTACGAGCAGTACTTC,CASSPQEDYEQYF,TRBV27,13,.,TRBJ2-7,.
TGTGCCAGCAGCTTAGTTGAGCAACCCACCTACGAGCAGTACTTC,CASSLVEQPTYEQYF,TRBV7-2,15,.,TRBJ2-7,.
TGTGCCAGCAGCTTAGGACAGTTCTACGAGCAGTACTTC,CASSLGQFYEQYF,TRBV7-9,13,.,TRBJ2-7,.
TGTGCCAGCAGCCGCACTTTCTTGTACCAAGAGACCCAGTACTTC,CASSRTFLYQETQYF,TRBV6-5,15,.,TRBJ2-5,.
TGTGCCAGCTCACTAAGCCAGGAACACTGGGCTTTCTTT,CASSLSQEHWAFF,TRBV18,13,.,TRBJ1-1,.
TGTGCCAGCAGACGTGGGCAGGGGCCCGCGAACTCTGGAAACACCATATATTTT,CASRRGQGPANSGNTIYF,TRBV21-1,18,.,TRBJ1-3,.
TGTGCCAGTAGCGCAGGGTACTGGACTGAAGCTTTCTTT,CASSAGYWTEAFF,TRBV19,13,few,TRBJ1-1,.
TGCAGTGCTAGGGCCTATGGCTACACCTTC,CSARAYGYTF,TRBV20-1,10,few,TRBJ1-2,.
TGTGCCAGCAGTGGGGCGACCTTGTACCAAGAGACCCAGTACTTC,CASSGATLYQETQYF,TRBV2,15,.,TRBJ2-5,.
TGTGCCAGCAGCTTCCACCGGGACACCTACTATGGCTACACCTTC,CASSFHRDTYYGYTF,TRBV7-9,15,.,TRBJ1-2,.
TGTGCCAGCAGCAAAGGACTAGCGGAAAACACCGGGGAGCTGTTTTTT,CASSKGLAENTGELFF,TRBV7-3,16,.,TRBJ2-2,TRBD2
TGTGCCAGCAGCCCTCGGGGGGCGGGAAGGACAGATACGCAGTATTTT,CASSPRGAGRTDTQYF,TRBV5-6,16,.,TRBJ2-3,.
TGTGCCAGTAGTAGCCGGACTAGCGGGGGGCAAGAGACCCAGTACTTC,CASSSRTSGGQETQYF,TRBV19,16,.,TRBJ2-5,TRBD2
TGTGCCAGCGCTTCCCCACTCCCAGGGTACACTGAAGCTTTCTTT,CASASPLPGYTEAFF,TRBV6-5,15,.,TRBJ1-1,.
TGTGCCAGCAGCCAGAGGGACAGCTCCAATCAGCCCCAGCATTTT,CASSQRDSSNQPQHF,TRBV3-1/TRBV3-2,15,.,TRBJ1-5,TRBD1
TGTGCCAGCATCCCGACAGGTTCCTACGAGCAGTACTTC,CASIPTGSYEQYF,TRBV6-1,13,.,TRBJ2-7,.
TGTGCCAGCAGCTTAGATCAGGATAGCGGGGCAATCTCCTACAATGAGCAGTTCTTC,CASSLDQDSGAISYNEQFF,TRBV11-2,19,once,TRBJ2-1,TRBD2
TGTGCCACCAGTGGGAGCCCTAGCAATCAGCCCCAGCATTTT,CATSGSPSNQPQHF,TRBV24-1,14,.,TRBJ1-5,.
TGTGCCTGGAAAGAGACAGGGACCGGCTACACCTTC,CAWKETGTGYTF,TRBV30,12,.,TRBJ1-2,TRBD1
TGTGCCAGCAGTGGGGCGACAGCTCCCTTTGAAGCTTTCTTT,CASSGATAPFEAFF,TRBV25-1,14,.,TRBJ1-1,.
TGCGCCAGCAGCATCCCGGGACTACAAGAGACCCAGTACTTC,CASSIPGLQETQYF,TRBV4-1,14,.,TRBJ2-5,TRBD2